The entry below gives a single T cell receptor (beta chain) sequence along with its context. This specimen belongs to a study of blood T cell repertoires in COVID-19. Looking at the study overall: The study drew acute and convalescent COVID-19 samples from the United States, Italy and Spain.

V was clipped by 9 bases and J by 7 bases; unmatched bases: 9. The CDR3 runs 15 residues. The germline CDR1 and CDR2 sequences are MNHEY and SVGAGI. Sequencing was performed with immunoSEQ multiplex PCR; in TCRdb, only in-frame clones are kept and a portion is missing. The sample lists 100,000 to 150,000 clones; less than 90% were seen once. Input material: peripheral blood. The TCR originated in an elderly man with active or convalescent COVID-19. The rearrangement joins TRBV6-5 to TRBJ2-2, with 12 bases that match TRBD1. The CDR3 DNA reads TGTGCCAGTGGGGACAGGGGGCTTTGGGACGGGGAGCTGTTTTTT. Protein sequence: CASGDRGLWDGELFF.